These T cell receptor beta chains were read from a single sample in a study of T cells after yellow fever vaccination. TCRdb itself ran the 5' RACE reads through MiXCR, one entry per CDR3 protein. The sample carries hundreds of thousands of distinct CDR3 sequences, 11% recorded once. Here the sequenced sample was PBMCs, taken on the day of the first yellow fever vaccination. The receptors here all came from a man younger than 30 who received the YFV17D yellow fever vaccine. The CDR3 runs from the conserved cysteine through the conserved F or W. The D gene is left open where the match is weak. Expanded clones are given a class, and other clones once, few, many or no size at all.

j_call v_call d_call clone_size cdr3_nt cdr3_aa
TRBJ2-3 TRBV15 - - TGTGCCACCAGCAGATCCCCTCCGGATACGCAGTATTTT CATSRSPPDTQYF
TRBJ2-3 TRBV11-3 - many TGTGCCAGCAGCCTCCACAGGGGCACAGATACGCAGTATTTT CASSLHRGTDTQYF
TRBJ1-1 TRBV27 - - TGTGCCAGCAGCCTCGGCGGATTCTGGTCTACTGAAGCTTTCTTT CASSLGGFWSTEAFF
TRBJ1-2 TRBV7-8 - many TGTGCCAGCAGCTTAGAGCCAAGCTATGGCTACACCTTC CASSLEPSYGYTF
TRBJ2-5 TRBV20-1 TRBD2 few TGCAGTGCTTATTCTAGCGGGCGGGACCAAGAGACCCAGTACTTC CSAYSSGRDQETQYF
TRBJ2-7 TRBV30 - - TGTGCCTGGAGTGGGGGCTACGAGCAGTACTTC CAWSGGYEQYF
TRBJ2-1 TRBV27 - - TGTGCCAGCAGTTATGGGTCCTCGGGGAAGTTCTTC CASSYGSSGKFF
TRBJ1-2 TRBV3-1 - - TGTGCCAGCAGCCCTCGGGACCAGGCCCGCTATGGCTACACCTTC CASSPRDQARYGYTF
TRBJ1-3 TRBV7-6 - many TGTGCCAGCAGCTTACTTCTACAGGGCTCTGGAAACACCATATATTTT CASSLLLQGSGNTIYF
TRBJ2-2 TRBV12-3/TRBV12-4 TRBD2 - TGTGCCATCAGGCCCAGGGGCGGGGGGGCGTCTAGGACCGGGGAGCTGTTTTTT CAIRPRGGGASRTGELFF
TRBJ2-2 TRBV6-2/TRBV6-3 - - TGTGCCAGCAGTTACGGTGGACTCACCGGGGAGCTGTTTTTT CASSYGGLTGELFF
TRBJ2-1 TRBV6-5 - - TGTGTCAGCCGGGCTTACAACAATGAGCAGTTCTTC CVSRAYNNEQFF
TRBJ1-1 TRBV5-5 TRBD1 - TGTGCCAGCAGCCCCCCAGGTACAGGGGGCTACACTGAAGCTTTCTTT CASSPPGTGGYTEAFF
TRBJ2-1 TRBV7-2 - few TGTGCCAGCAGCTTAGCGCGACATCCCCCCTACAATGAGCAGTTCTTC CASSLARHPPYNEQFF
TRBJ1-2 TRBV27 - few TGTGCCAGCAGGTCCCGGGAGAACTATGGCTACACCTTC CASRSRENYGYTF
TRBJ1-2 TRBV20-1 TRBD1 few TGCAGTGCAAGAGGGGACAGCTCAAGCAATATTAACTATGGCTACACCTTC CSARGDSSSNINYGYTF
TRBJ2-3 TRBV5-1 TRBD2 many TGCGCCAGCAGTAGCGGGGGGGCCGTCAGCACAGATACGCAGTATTTT CASSSGGAVSTDTQYF
TRBJ2-1 TRBV7-9 - - TGTGCCAGCAGCTCCACATATGGCCAGGGGCGGTTCTTC CASSSTYGQGRFF
TRBJ2-3 TRBV12-3/TRBV12-4 - many TGTGCCAGCAGTTTATGGGCTACCACAGATACGCAGTATTTT CASSLWATTDTQYF
TRBJ2-3 TRBV9 TRBD2 few TGTGCCAGCAGCGTACGGGGGGGGCCAGATACGCAGTATTTT CASSVRGGPDTQYF
TRBJ1-4 TRBV20-1 - - TGCAGTGCTAGAGATTCAGGGCGGAATGAAAAACTGTTTTTT CSARDSGRNEKLFF
TRBJ1-6 TRBV20-1 TRBD1 few TGCAGTGCCAGGACAGGGGACTCCTATAATTCACCCCTCCACTTT CSARTGDSYNSPLHF
TRBJ1-1 TRBV6-5 - many TGTGCCAGCAGTTTCCGACGGGGCACTGAAGCTTTCTTT CASSFRRGTEAFF
TRBJ2-6 TRBV3-1 - - TGTGCCAGCAGCCAAGGTCCGGGGAGCTCTGGGGCCAACGTCCTGACTTTC CASSQGPGSSGANVLTF
TRBJ1-5 TRBV6-2/TRBV6-3 - few TGTGCCAGCAGCCAGCCGGGGGGGAACAATCAGCCCCAGCATTTT CASSQPGGNNQPQHF
TRBJ2-3 TRBV5-1 - - TGCGCCAGCAGCTTTCGTCTAGCGAGGAACGGGGCAGATACGCAGTATTTT CASSFRLARNGADTQYF
TRBJ2-7 TRBV4-3 - - TGCGCCAGCAGCCTCCTAAGGGGCGGGGCAGGTGTGGAGCAGTACTTC CASSLLRGGAGVEQYF
TRBJ1-1 TRBV7-3 TRBD1 - TGTGCCAGCAGCTTAACCGACAGGGGGTACACTGAAGCTTTCTTT CASSLTDRGYTEAFF
TRBJ1-2 TRBV28 - - TGTGCCAGCAGTTTCGGGGACCAGGGTGGCTACACCTTC CASSFGDQGGYTF
TRBJ1-2 TRBV28 - many TGTGCCAGCAGCCCGCTGGGGTCTAACTATGGCTACACCTTC CASSPLGSNYGYTF
TRBJ1-6 TRBV3-1 - - TGTGCCAGCAAATACTCTGGGGGCATGAATTCACCCCTCCACTTT CASKYSGGMNSPLHF
TRBJ1-1 TRBV7-9 - many TGTGCCAGCAGCTTCGCGGCCAGGGGCACTGAAGCTTTCTTT CASSFAARGTEAFF
TRBJ1-1 TRBV5-1 - - TGCGCCAGCAGCCCCACCCGGGGGGGCAGGACTGAAGCTTTCTTT CASSPTRGGRTEAFF
TRBJ2-1 TRBV6-6 - many TGTGCCAGCAGCTCCAAAGATGAGCAGTTCTTC CASSSKDEQFF
TRBJ2-1 TRBV10-2 TRBD2 many TGCGCCAGCAGTGGCCGGGGGGTATCGAATGAGCAGTTCTTC CASSGRGVSNEQFF
TRBJ1-5 TRBV24-1 - - TGTGCCACCAGTGATTCGCGTGATCAGCCCCAGCATTTT CATSDSRDQPQHF
TRBJ1-2 TRBV12-3/TRBV12-4 - few TGTGCCAGCAGTGCCGGGGGGCCCTATGGCTACACCTTC CASSAGGPYGYTF
TRBJ2-1 TRBV24-1 - few TGTGCCACCAGTGTGGAACATGAGCAGTTCTTC CATSVEHEQFF
TRBJ1-5 TRBV20-1 - - TGCAGTGCTAGAGTGTCGGGTCCCCAGCCCCAGCATTTT CSARVSGPQPQHF
TRBJ1-1 TRBV12-3/TRBV12-4 TRBD1 many TGTGCCAGCAGTTCCCCAGGGGGGCAGTGGACTGAAGCTTTCTTT CASSSPGGQWTEAFF
TRBJ2-7 TRBV7-2 - - TGTGCCAGCAGTCCAGGGTCCCGACCCTACGAGCAGTACTTC CASSPGSRPYEQYF
TRBJ1-5 TRBV6-1 - few TGTGCCAGCAGTGACTACCAGGGGATCGATCAGCCCCAGCATTTT CASSDYQGIDQPQHF
TRBJ2-3 TRBV5-4 - - TGTGCCAGCAGCTTCCAACCGGGCGGGGCGCCTAGCACAGATACGCAGTATTTT CASSFQPGGAPSTDTQYF
TRBJ2-7 TRBV6-2/TRBV6-3 TRBD2 many TGTGCCAGCGGCTTAGCGGGACCCTACGAGCAGTACTTC CASGLAGPYEQYF
TRBJ2-2 TRBV6-4 TRBD2 many TGTGCCAGCAGTGACGGGACTAGCACCGGGGAGCTGTTTTTT CASSDGTSTGELFF
TRBJ1-6 TRBV9 - - TGTGCCAGCAGCCTATCTCCAGGGATTTCACCCCTCCACTTT CASSLSPGISPLHF
TRBJ2-3 TRBV4-3 - few TGCGCCAGCAGCCAAGATGGAGCGGCGGTCCCGGATACGCAGTATTTT CASSQDGAAVPDTQYF
TRBJ2-7 TRBV7-2 - - TGTGCCAGCAGCGCCGTCTGGTTCAGCTCCTACGAGCAGTACTTC CASSAVWFSSYEQYF
TRBJ1-5 TRBV2 TRBD1 few TGTGCCAGCAGTGTCGACAGGGGTGATCAGCCCCAGCATTTT CASSVDRGDQPQHF
TRBJ2-1 TRBV24-1 - few TGTGCCACCAGTGATTTGTGGTACAATGAGCAGTTCTTC CATSDLWYNEQFF
TRBJ2-7 TRBV13 TRBD1 few TGTGCCAGCAGCACGTACAGGGGCTCCTACGAGCAGTACTTC CASSTYRGSYEQYF
TRBJ2-1 TRBV6-2/TRBV6-3 - few TGTGCCAGCAGTTCCAGGGGCTACAATGAGCAGTTCTTC CASSSRGYNEQFF
TRBJ1-5 TRBV6-2/TRBV6-3 - - TGTGCCAGCAGTGTCGCACAGCTGCTCAATCAGCCCCAGCATTTT CASSVAQLLNQPQHF